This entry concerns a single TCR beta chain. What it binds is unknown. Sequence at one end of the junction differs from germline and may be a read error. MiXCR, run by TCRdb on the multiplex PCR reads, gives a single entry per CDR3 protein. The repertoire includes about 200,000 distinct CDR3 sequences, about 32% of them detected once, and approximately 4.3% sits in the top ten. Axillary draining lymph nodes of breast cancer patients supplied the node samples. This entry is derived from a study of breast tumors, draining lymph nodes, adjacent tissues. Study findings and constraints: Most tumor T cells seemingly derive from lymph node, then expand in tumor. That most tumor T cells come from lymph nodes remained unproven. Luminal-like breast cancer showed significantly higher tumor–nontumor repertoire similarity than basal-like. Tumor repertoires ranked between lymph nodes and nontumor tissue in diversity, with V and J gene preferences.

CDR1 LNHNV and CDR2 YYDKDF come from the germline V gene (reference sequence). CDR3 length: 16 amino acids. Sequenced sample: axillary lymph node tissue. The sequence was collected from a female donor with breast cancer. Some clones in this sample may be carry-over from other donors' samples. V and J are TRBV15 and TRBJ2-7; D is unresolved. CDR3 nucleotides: TGTGCCGCCAGCTTAATCGGGCATGGGTTCGTCGACGAGCAGTACTTC. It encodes CAASLIGHGFVDEQYF.